Sequencing of this T cell receptor (beta chain) was carried out in a study of T cell responses to AZD1222 COVID-19 vaccine. In the study overall: Timing groups of about 4 and about 12 weeks for second doses were pooled.

On this clone: The antigen is undetermined.

This CDR3 region has 13 residues. Trimming cost V 2 bases and J 13 bases; bases outside gene matches: 9. CDR1 and CDR2 (germline): MNHEY, SMNVEV (reference sequence). Whole-study results and caveats: In a largely white British group with more females than males, clonal diversity was possibly underestimated. Dominant CD4 TCR responses targeted spike regions 160-218 and 743-854. Among AZD1222 vaccinees, only six were seropositive at baseline.

Method: immunoSEQ multiplex PCR; TCRdb's copy keeps in-frame clones and lacks some. The table records approximately 110,000 clones, roughly nine tenths of them present only once. Here the sequenced sample was peripheral blood, taken on day 0 of AZD1222 vaccination. The V and J genes are TRBV27 and TRBJ1-2, with TRBD1 matching 8 bases. The sequence came from an adult in good health. CDR3 protein: CASSLLGQAHCTF. The CDR3 coding sequence is TGTGCCAGCAGTTTACTGGGACAGGCCCACTGCACCTTC.